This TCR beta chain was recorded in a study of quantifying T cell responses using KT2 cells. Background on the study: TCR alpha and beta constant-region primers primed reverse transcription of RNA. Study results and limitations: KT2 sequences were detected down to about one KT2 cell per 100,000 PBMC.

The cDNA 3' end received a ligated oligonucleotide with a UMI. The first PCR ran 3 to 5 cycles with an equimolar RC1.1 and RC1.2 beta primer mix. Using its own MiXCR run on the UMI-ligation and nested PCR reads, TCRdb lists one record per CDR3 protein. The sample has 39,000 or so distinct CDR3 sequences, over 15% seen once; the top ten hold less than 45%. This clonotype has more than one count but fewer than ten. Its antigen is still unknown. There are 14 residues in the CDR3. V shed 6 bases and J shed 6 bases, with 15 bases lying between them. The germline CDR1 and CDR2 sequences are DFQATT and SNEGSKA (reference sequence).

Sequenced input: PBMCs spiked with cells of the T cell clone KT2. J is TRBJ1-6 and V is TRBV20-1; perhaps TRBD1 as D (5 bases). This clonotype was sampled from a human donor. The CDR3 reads CSAPEGIRNSPLHF. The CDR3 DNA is TGCAGTGCCCCAGAGGGGATACGTAATTCACCCCTCCACTTT.